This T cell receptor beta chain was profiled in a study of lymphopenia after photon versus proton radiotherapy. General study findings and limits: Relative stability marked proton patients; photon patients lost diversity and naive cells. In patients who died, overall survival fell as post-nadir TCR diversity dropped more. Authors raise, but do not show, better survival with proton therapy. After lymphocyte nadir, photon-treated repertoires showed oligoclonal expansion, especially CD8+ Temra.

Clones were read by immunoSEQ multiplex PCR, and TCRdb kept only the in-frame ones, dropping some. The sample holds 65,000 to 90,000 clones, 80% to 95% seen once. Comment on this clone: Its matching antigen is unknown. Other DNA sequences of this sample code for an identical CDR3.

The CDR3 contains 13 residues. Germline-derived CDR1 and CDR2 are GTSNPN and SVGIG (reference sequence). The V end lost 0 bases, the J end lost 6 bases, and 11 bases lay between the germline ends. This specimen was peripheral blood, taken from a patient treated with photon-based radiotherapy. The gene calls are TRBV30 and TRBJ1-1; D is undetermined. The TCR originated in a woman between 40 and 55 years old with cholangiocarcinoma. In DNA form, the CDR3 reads TGTGCCTGGAGTGTTTTGGGGATGGCTGAAGCTTTCTTT. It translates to CAWSVLGMAEAFF. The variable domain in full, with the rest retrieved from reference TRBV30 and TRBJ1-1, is SQTIHQWPATLVQPVGSPLSLECTVEGTSNPNLYWYRQAAGRGLQLLFYSVGIGQISSEVPQNLSASRPQDRQFILSSKKLLLSDSGFYLCAWSVLGMAEAFFGQGTRLTVV.